This passage covers 14 T cell receptor beta chains from one sample sequenced in a study of cytomegalovirus exposure and HLA in healthy donors (dated by TCRdb to about 2017). The method was the immunoSEQ multiplex PCR assay. The multiplex PCR relied on a mix of 60 forward primers for TCR Vbeta segments and 13 reverse primers for TCR Jbeta segments. TCRdb's version of the immuneACCESS table is confined to in-frame rearrangements and falls short of the full clone set. An unresolved V gene accounts for under half of the shortfall where checked; the remainder is of unknown origin. The sample records tens of thousands of clones, 82% of which are singletons. The ten most abundant clones make up over 1.5% of the sample. The sequenced material came from PBMCs. These receptors were taken from a man aged 18 to 30 in good health and CMV-seronegative.

This clone has only a few counts. The chain uses TRBV7-3 and TRBJ2-1, with TRBD2 matching 9 bases. J lost 8 bases, V lost 5 bases, and 10 bases had no gene match. The CDR3 sequence is 15 residues long. In germline, CDR1 is SGHTA, CDR2 FQGTGA. The CDR3 DNA follows: TGTGCCAGCAGCCCCTATAGCGGGAGCGGCCATGAGCAGTTCTTC. This codes for CASSPYSGSGHEQFF.

This clone has just a few counts. The CDR3 here is CAWKDSRGYTF. Written as DNA, the CDR3 is TGTGCCTGGAAAGATTCGCGTGGCTACACCTTC. The chain joins TRBV30 to TRBJ1-2; no definite D call. Per germline, CDR1 GTSNPN and CDR2 SVGIG (reference sequence). The V end was cut by 4 bases, the J end by 7 bases, with 10 bases between. CDR3 length equals 11 residues.

The chain joins TRBV7-2 to TRBJ1-3; D not certain. V gave up 2 bases and J gave up 7 bases, with 15 bases separating them. The CDR3 loop spans 15 amino acids. The V gene's germline CDR1 is SGHTA and CDR2 FQGNSA. The CDR3 region has the DNA TGTGCCAGCAGCTTAAAGGCTCGCGCGGGGAACACCATATATTTT. It specifies CASSLKARAGNTIYF. The variable domain in full, completed from reference TRBV7-2 and TRBJ1-3, reads GAGVSQSPSNKVTEKGKDVELRCDPISGHTALYWYRQSLGQGLEFLIYFQGNSAPDKSGLPSDRFSAERTGGSVSTLTIQRTQQEDSAVYLCASSLKARAGNTIYFGEGSWLTVV.

There are a few counts of this clone. V gene TRBV30 combines with J gene TRBJ2-5, with D maybe TRBD1 (5 bases). The CDR3 length is 13 residues. Per the germline V gene, CDR1 is GTSNPN and CDR2 is SVGIG (reference sequence). Trimming left V 2 bases short and J 5 bases short, with 12 bases between. Written as DNA, the CDR3 is TGTGCCTGGAGTACCGACAGTTCGGAGACCCAGTACTTC. Translating it yields CAWSTDSSETQYF. Using reference TRBV30 and TRBJ2-5 for the parts outside the CDR3, the full variable domain is SQTIHQWPATLVQPVGSPLSLECTVEGTSNPNLYWYRQAAGRGLQLLFYSVGIGQISSEVPQNLSASRPQDRQFILSSKKLLLSDSGFYLCAWSTDSSETQYFGPGTRLLVL.

This chain joins TRBV6-5 and TRBJ2-2; 8 positions agree with TRBD1. CDR1 is MNHEY and CDR2 is SVGAGI in the germline V gene. Trimming cost V 6 bases and J 1 base; bases outside gene matches: 4. CDR3 length: 15 amino acids. The CDR3 region is CASRRTGGNTGELFF. In DNA, the CDR3 is TGTGCCAGCAGAAGAACAGGGGGGAACACCGGGGAGCTGTTTTTT.

The chain couples TRBV19 to TRBJ1-4; the match to TRBD1 covers 7 bases. Germline assignment: CDR1 LNHDA and CDR2 SQIVND (reference sequence). The V gene end was trimmed by 2 bases and the J gene end by 0 bases; junction bases not matched to a gene: 12. There are 19 residues in the CDR3. The CDR3 sequence is CASSIRQGNLRSTNEKLFF. In nucleotides, the CDR3 is TGTGCCAGTAGTATAAGACAGGGAAATCTTCGTTCAACTAATGAAAAACTGTTTTTT.

The rearrangement uses TRBV7-8 and TRBJ2-7; maybe TRBD2 (6 bases). Germline V gene sequence: CDR1 SGHVS, CDR2 FQNEAQ. Trimming pared 5 bases from V and 4 bases from J, leaving 12 bases between. The CDR3 extends over 13 amino acids. The CDR3 region is CASSPTRNYEQYF. The CDR3, as DNA: TGTGCCAGCAGCCCGACTAGGAATTACGAGCAGTACTTC.

This chain connects TRBV6-5 to TRBJ1-6, with D possibly matching TRBD1 (5 bases). CDR3 length: 14 amino acids. The V end was cut by 0 bases, the J end by 10 bases, with 10 bases between. Germline CDR1 and CDR2: MNHEY and SVGAGI. The CDR3 sequence: CASSYSGGTSPLHF. DNA of the CDR3: TGTGCCAGCAGTTACTCCGGGGGTACGTCACCCCTCCACTTT.

The chain couples TRBV30 to TRBJ1-1; TRBD1 is a possible D gene (6 bases). The CDR3 sequence is 14 residues long. Germline CDR1 GTSNPN, CDR2 SVGIG (reference sequence). V lost 1 base to trimming and J lost 5 bases, with 14 bases between them. The CDR3 loop is CAWSDPSRGTEAFF. The CDR3 nucleotides read TGTGCCTGGAGTGACCCATCGAGGGGGACTGAAGCTTTCTTT.

The rearrangement uses TRBV7-9 and TRBJ2-5; tentative D call: TRBD1 (7 bases). The V end lost 3 bases, the J end lost 5 bases, and 16 bases lay between the germline ends. Germline V gene sequence: CDR1 SEHNR, CDR2 FQNEAQ (reference sequence). This CDR3 is 15 amino acids long. In nucleotides, the CDR3 is TGTGCCAGCAGCTTTTATCCAGGGGGGAGCGAGACCCAGTACTTC. As protein: CASSFYPGGSETQYF.

J is TRBJ1-4 and V is TRBV19; no definite D call. The CDR3 is made up of 15 amino acids. Between the trimmed V and J ends, which lost 3 bases and 5 bases, there was a span of 13 bases. CDR1 and CDR2 (germline): LNHDA, SQIVND (reference sequence). The chain's CDR3 is CASSMIPGRNEKLFF. CDR3 nucleotide sequence: TGTGCCAGTAGTATGATTCCGGGAAGGAATGAAAAACTGTTTTTT. Drawing the rest from reference TRBV19 and TRBJ1-4, the complete variable domain is DGGITQSPKYLFRKEGQNVTLSCEQNLNHDAMYWYRQDPGQGLRLIYYSQIVNDFQKGDIAEGYSVSREKKESFPLTVTSAQKNPTAFYLCASSMIPGRNEKLFFGSGTQLSVL.

The rearrangement links TRBV30 to TRBJ2-3, with a possible D match to TRBD2 (6 bases). Germline V CDR1 and CDR2: GTSNPN, SVGIG (reference sequence). CDR3 size: 13 residues. V was trimmed by 7 bases and J by 0 bases, leaving 11 bases between them. CDR3 sequence: CASRGLSTDTQYF. For the CDR3, the DNA is TGTGCCTCCCGGGGGTTAAGCACAGATACGCAGTATTTT.

The chain couples TRBV7-8 to TRBJ1-2; 10 bases fit TRBD1. V lost 5 bases, J lost 6 bases, and 6 bases stayed unmatched. CDR3 length: 14 residues. Germline V gene lookup returns CDR1 SGHVS and CDR2 FQNEAQ. The CDR3 DNA reads as TGTGCCAGCAGCCTGACAGGGGGCGTGCATGGCTACACCTTC. The encoded protein is CASSLTGGVHGYTF.

The CDR3 coding sequence is TGTGCCAGCAGCGAACAGGGGATCACTGAAGCTTTCTTT. Amino acids: CASSEQGITEAFF. The rearrangement joins TRBV7-3 to TRBJ1-1; 7 positions match TRBD1. Germline CDR1 SGHTA, CDR2 FQGTGA. This CDR3 region has 13 residues. V lost 5 bases to trimming and J lost 4 bases; unmatched junction nucleotides: 4. The whole variable domain, filled in from reference TRBV7-3 and TRBJ1-1, reads GAGVSQTPSNKVTEKGKYVELRCDPISGHTALYWYRQSLGQGPEFLIYFQGTGAADDSGLPNDRFFAVRPEGSVSTLKIQRTERGDSAVYLCASSEQGITEAFFGQGTRLTVV.